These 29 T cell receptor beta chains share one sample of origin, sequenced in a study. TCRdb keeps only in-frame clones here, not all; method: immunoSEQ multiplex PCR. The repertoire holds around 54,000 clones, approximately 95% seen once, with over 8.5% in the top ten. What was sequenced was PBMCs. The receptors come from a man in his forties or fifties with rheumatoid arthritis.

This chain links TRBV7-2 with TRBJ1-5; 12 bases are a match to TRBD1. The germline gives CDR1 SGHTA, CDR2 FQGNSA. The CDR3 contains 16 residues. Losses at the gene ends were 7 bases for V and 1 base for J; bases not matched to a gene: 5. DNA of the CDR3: TGTGCCAGCACCGGGACAGGGGGCCAGAGCAATCAGCCCCAGCATTTT. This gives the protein CASTGTGGQSNQPQHF.

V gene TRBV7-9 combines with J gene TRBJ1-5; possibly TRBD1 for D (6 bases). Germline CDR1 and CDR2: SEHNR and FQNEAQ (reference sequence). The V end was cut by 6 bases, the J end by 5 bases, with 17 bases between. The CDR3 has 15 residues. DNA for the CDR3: TGTGCCAGCAGTACATCAGGGGCGCGGGATCAGCCCCAGCATTTT. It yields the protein CASSTSGARDQPQHF.

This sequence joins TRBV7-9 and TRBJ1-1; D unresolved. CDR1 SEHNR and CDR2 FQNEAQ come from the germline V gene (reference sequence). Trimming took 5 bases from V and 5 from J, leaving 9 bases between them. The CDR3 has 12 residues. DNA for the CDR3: TGTGCCAGCAGCCCACGACGGACTGAAGCTTTCTTT. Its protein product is CASSPRRTEAFF. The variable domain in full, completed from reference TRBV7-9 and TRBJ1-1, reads DTGVSQNPRHKITKRGQNVTFRCDPISEHNRLYWYRQTLGQGPEFLTYFQNEAQLEKSRLLSDRFSAERPKGSFSTLEIQRTEQGDSAMYLCASSPRRTEAFFGQGTRLTVV.

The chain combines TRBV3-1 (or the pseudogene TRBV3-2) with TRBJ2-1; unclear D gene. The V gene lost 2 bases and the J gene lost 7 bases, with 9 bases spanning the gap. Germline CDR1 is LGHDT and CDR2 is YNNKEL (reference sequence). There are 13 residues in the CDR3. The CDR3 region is CASSQSVRNEQFF. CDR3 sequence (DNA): TGTGCCAGCAGCCAATCCGTCCGGAATGAGCAGTTCTTC.

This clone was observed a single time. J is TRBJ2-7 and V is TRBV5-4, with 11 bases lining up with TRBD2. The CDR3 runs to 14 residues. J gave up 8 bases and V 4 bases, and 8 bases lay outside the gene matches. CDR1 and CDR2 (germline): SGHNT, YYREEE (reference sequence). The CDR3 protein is CASSLPGLADKQYF. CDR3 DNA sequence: TGTGCCAGCAGCCTTCCGGGACTAGCGGATAAGCAGTACTTC.

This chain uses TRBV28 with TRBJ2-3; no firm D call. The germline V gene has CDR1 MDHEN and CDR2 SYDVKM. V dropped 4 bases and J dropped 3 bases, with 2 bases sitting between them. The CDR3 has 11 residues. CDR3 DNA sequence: TGTGCCAGCAGTTCTACAGATACGCAGTATTTT. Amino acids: CASSSTDTQYF.

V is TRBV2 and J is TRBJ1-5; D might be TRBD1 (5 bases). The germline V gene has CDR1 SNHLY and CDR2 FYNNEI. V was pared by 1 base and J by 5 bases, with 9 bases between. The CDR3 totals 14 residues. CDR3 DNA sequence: TGTGCCAGCAGTGAAGGGACACCCCATCAGCCCCAGCATTTT. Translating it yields CASSEGTPHQPQHF.

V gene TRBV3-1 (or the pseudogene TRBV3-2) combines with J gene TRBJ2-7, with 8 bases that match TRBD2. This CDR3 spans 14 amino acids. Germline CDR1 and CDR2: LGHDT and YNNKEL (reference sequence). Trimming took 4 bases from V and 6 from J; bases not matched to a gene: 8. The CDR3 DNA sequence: TGTGCCAGCAGCCTCTCTAGCGGGCCAGCCGAGCAGTACTTC. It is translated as CASSLSSGPAEQYF.

The CDR3 DNA reads as TGTGCCAGCAGCTTGAGGACAGGGTTAAGCTATGGCTACACCTTC. Translating gives CASSLRTGLSYGYTF. V is TRBV7-8 and J is TRBJ1-2; TRBD1 matches at 8 bases. Germline CDR1 reads SGHVS; CDR2 reads FQNEAQ. The V gene end was trimmed by 3 bases and the J gene end by 4 bases; junction bases not matched to a gene: 7. The CDR3 runs to 15 residues.

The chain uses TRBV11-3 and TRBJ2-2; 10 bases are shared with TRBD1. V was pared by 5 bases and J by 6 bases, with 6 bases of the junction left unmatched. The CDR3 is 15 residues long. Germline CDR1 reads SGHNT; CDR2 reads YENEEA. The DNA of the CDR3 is TGTGCCAGCAGCAAAGAAGACAGGGGGCCCGGGGAGCTGTTTTTT. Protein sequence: CASSKEDRGPGELFF. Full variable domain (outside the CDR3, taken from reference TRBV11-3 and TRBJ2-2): EAGVVQSPRYKIIEKKQPVAFWCNPISGHNTLYWYLQNLGQGPELLIRYENEEAVDDSQLPKDRFSAERLKGVDSTLKIQPAELGDSAVYLCASSKEDRGPGELFFGEGSRLTVL.

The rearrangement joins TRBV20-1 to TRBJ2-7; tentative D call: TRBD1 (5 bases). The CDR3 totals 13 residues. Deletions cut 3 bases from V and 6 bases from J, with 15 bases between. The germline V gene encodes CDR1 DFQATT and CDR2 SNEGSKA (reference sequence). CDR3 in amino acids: CSASQSWGLEQYF. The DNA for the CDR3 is TGCAGTGCTAGTCAGTCATGGGGCCTCGAGCAGTACTTC.

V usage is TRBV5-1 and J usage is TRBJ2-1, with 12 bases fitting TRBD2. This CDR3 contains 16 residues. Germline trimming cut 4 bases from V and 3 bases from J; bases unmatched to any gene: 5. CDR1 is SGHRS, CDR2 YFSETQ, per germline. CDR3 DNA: TGCGCCAGCAGCGCCCAGGGACTAGCGGGCTACAATGAGCAGTTCTTC. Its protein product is CASSAQGLAGYNEQFF.

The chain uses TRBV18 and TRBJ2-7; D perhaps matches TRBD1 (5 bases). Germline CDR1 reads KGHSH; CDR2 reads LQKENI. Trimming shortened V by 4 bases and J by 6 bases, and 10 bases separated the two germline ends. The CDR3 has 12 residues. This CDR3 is CASSLQGPEQYF. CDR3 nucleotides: TGTGCCAGCTCACTTCAGGGTCCCGAGCAGTACTTC. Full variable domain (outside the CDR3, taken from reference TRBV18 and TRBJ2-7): NAGVMQNPRHLVRRRGQEARLRCSPMKGHSHVYWYRQLPEEGLKFMVYLQKENIIDESGMPKERFSAEFPKEGPSILRIQQVVRGDSAAYFCASSLQGPEQYFGPGTRLTVT.

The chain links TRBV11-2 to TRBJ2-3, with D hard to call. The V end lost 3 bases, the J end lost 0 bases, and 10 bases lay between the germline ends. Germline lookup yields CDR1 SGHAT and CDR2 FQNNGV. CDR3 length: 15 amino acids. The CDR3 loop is CASSLATPSTDTQYF. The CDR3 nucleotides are TGTGCCAGCAGCTTGGCAACCCCGAGCACAGATACGCAGTATTTT.

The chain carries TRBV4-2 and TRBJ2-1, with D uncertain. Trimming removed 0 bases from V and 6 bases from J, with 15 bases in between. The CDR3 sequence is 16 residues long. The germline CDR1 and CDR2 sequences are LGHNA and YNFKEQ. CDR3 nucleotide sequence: TGTGCCAGCAGCCAAGATAACACTGTCTCCGCCAATGAGCAGTTCTTC. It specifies CASSQDNTVSANEQFF.

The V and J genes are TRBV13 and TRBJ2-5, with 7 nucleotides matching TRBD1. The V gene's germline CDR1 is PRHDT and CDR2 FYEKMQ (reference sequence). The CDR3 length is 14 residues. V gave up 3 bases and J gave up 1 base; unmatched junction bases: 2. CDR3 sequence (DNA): TGTGCCAGCAGCTTCCGGACAGGCCAAGAGACCCAGTACTTC. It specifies CASSFRTGQETQYF.

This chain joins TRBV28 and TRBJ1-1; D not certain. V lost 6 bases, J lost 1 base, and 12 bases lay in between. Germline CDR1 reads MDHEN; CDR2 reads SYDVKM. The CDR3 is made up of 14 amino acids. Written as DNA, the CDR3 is TGTGCCAGCAGCCCCCGGACGGCGAACACTGAAGCTTTCTTT. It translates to CASSPRTANTEAFF. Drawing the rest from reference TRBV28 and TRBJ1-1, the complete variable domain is DVKVTQSSRYLVKRTGEKVFLECVQDMDHENMFWYRQDPGLGLRLIYFSYDVKMKEKGDIPEGYSVSREKKERFSLILESASTNQTSMYLCASSPRTANTEAFFGQGTRLTVV.

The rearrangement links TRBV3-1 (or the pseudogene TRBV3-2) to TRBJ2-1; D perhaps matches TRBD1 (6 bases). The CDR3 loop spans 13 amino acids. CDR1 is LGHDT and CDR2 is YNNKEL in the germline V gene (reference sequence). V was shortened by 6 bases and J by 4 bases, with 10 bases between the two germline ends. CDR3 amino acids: CASSVDRYNEQFF. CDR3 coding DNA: TGTGCCAGCAGTGTGGACAGATACAATGAGCAGTTCTTC.

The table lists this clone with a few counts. In nucleotides, the CDR3 is TGCAGCGGATCCGAGGACAATGAGCAGTTCTTC. It yields the protein CSGSEDNEQFF. The chain combines TRBV29-1 with TRBJ2-1; D unclear. Germline V lookup: CDR1 SQVTM, CDR2 ANQGSEA. The CDR3 sequence is 11 residues long. V dropped 7 bases and J dropped 5 bases, with 9 bases sitting between them.

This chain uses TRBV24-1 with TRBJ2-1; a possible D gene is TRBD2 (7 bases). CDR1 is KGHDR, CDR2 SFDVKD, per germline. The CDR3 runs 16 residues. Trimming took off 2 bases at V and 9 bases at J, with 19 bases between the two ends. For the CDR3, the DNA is TGTGCCACCAGTGATTCCAGGGAGGGGGATAGAGGTGAGCAGTTCTTC. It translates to CATSDSREGDRGEQFF.

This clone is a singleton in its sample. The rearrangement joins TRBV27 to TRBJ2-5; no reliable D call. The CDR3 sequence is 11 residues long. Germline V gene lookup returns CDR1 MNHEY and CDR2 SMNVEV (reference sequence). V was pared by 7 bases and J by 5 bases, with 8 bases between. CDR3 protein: CASKGKETQYF. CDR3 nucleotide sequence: TGTGCCAGCAAGGGTAAGGAGACCCAGTACTTC.

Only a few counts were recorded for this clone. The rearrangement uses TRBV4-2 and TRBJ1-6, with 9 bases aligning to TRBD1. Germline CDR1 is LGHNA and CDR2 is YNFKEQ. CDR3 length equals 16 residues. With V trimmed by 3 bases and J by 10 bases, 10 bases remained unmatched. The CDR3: CASSHQQGAPRSPLHF. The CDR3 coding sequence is TGTGCCAGCAGCCATCAACAGGGGGCGCCGCGCTCACCCCTCCACTTT.

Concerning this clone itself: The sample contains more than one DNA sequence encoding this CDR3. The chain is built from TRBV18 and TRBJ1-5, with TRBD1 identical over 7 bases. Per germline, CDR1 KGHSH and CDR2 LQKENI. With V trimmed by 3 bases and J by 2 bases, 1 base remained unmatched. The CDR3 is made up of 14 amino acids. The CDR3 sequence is CASSPGTGNQPQHF. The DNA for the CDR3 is TGTGCCAGCTCACCCGGGACAGGCAATCAGCCCCAGCATTTT.

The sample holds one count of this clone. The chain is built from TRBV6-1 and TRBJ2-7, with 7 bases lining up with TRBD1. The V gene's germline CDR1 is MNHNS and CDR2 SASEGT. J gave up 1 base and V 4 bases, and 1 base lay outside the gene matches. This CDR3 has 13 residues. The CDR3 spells CASSGDSSYEQYF. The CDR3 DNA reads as TGTGCCAGCAGTGGGGACAGTTCCTACGAGCAGTACTTC.

This CDR3 is CASSRWSGSLHEQYF. CDR3 bases: TGTGCCAGCAGTCGATGGAGCGGGAGTCTCCACGAGCAGTACTTC. This chain links TRBV27 with TRBJ2-7, with 8 positions matching TRBD2. The V segment lost 5 bases and the J segment 5 bases; nucleotides outside the gene matches: 11. Germline assignment: CDR1 MNHEY and CDR2 SMNVEV (reference sequence). CDR3 length: 15 amino acids.

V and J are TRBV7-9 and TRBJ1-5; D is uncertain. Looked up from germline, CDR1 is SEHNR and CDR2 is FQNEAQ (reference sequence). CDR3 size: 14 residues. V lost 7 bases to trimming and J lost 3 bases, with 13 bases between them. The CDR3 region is CASTPIDLNQPQHF. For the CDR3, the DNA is TGTGCCAGCACCCCCATCGACCTCAATCAGCCCCAGCATTTT.

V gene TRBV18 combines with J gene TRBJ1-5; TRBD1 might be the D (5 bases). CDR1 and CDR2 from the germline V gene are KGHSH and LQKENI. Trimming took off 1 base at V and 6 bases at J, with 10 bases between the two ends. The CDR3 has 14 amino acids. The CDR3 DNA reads TGTGCCAGCTCACCACTCAGGGAGGGTCAGCCCCAGCATTTT. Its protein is CASSPLREGQPQHF.

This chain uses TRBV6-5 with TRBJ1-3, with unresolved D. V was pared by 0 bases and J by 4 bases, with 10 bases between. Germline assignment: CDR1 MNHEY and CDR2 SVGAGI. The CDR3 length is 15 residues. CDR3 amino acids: CASSYSAPRGNTIYF. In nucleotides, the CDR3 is TGTGCCAGCAGTTACTCGGCCCCGAGGGGAAACACCATATATTTT.

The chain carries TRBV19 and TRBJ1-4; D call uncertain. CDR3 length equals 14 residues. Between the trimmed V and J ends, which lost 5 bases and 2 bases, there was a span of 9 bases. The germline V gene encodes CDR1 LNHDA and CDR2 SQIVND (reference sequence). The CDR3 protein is CASSPGRTNEKLFF. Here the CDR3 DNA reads TGTGCCAGTAGTCCCGGACGGACTAATGAAAAACTGTTTTTT. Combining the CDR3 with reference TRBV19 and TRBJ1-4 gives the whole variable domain DGGITQSPKYLFRKEGQNVTLSCEQNLNHDAMYWYRQDPGQGLRLIYYSQIVNDFQKGDIAEGYSVSREKKESFPLTVTSAQKNPTAFYLCASSPGRTNEKLFFGSGTQLSVL.